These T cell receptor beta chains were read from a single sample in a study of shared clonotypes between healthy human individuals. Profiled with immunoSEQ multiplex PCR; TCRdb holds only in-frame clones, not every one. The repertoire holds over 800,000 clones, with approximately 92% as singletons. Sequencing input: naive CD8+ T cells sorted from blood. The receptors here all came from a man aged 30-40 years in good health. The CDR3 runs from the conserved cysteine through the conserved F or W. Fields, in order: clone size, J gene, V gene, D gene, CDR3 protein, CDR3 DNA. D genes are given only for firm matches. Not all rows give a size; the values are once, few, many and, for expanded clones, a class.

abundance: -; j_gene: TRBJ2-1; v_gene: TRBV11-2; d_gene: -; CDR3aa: CASSPESDPSSYNEQFF; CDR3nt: TGTGCCAGCAGCCCCGAATCGGACCCAAGCTCCTACAATGAGCAGTTCTTC
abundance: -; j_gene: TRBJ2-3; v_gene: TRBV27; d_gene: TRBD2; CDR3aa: CASSLRGGLAGNTDTQYF; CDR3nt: TGTGCCAGCAGCCTACGGGGGGGACTAGCGGGAAACACAGATACGCAGTATTTT
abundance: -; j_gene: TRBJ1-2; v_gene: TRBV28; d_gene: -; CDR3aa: CASSLPGDYTF; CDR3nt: TGTGCCAGCAGTTTACCGGGTGACTACACCTTC
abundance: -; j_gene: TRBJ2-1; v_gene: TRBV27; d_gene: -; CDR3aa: CASKTKISSYNEQFF; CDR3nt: TGTGCCAGCAAGACCAAAATCAGCTCCTACAATGAGCAGTTCTTC
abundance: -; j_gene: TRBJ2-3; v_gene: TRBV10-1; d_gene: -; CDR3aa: CASSESVYTGREDTQYF; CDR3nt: TGCGCCAGCAGTGAGTCGGTTTATACTGGTCGTGAAGATACGCAGTATTTT
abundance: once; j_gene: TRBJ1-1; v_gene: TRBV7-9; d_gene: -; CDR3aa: CASSLGTEAFF; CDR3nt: TGTGCCAGCAGCTTAGGTACTGAAGCTTTCTTT
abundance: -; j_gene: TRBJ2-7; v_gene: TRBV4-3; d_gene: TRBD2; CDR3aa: CASSQDASGTTYEQYF; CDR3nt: TGCGCCAGCAGCCAAGATGCTAGCGGGACGACCTACGAGCAGTACTTC
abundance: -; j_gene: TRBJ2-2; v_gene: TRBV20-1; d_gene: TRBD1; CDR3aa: CSARQGGELFF; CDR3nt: TGCAGTGCCCGACAGGGCGGGGAGCTGTTTTTT
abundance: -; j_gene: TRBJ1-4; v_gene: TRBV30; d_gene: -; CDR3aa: CAWSLGEKLFF; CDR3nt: TGTGCCTGGAGTTTGGGGGAAAAACTGTTTTTT
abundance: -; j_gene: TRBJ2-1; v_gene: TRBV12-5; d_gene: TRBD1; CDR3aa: CASGAAGTGGHNEQFF; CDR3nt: TGTGCTAGTGGAGCTGCAGGGACAGGGGGGCACAATGAGCAGTTCTTC
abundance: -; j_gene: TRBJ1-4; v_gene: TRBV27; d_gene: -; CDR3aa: CASSLLGHGEKLFF; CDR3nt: TGTGCCAGCAGTTTATTGGGACACGGCGAAAAACTGTTTTTT
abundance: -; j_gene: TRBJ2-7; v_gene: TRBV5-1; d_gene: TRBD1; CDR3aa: CASSGTGTGEPYEQYF; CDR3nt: TGCGCCAGCAGCGGCACCGGGACAGGGGAACCCTACGAGCAGTACTTC
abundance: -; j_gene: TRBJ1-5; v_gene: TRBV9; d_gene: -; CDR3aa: CASSVEGRFNQPQHF; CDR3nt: TGTGCCAGCAGCGTAGAGGGAAGGTTTAATCAGCCCCAGCATTTT
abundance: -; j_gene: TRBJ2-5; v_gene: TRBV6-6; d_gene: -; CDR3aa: CASSRQQGLGETQYF; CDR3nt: TGTGCCAGCAGTAGACAACAGGGCTTGGGGGAGACCCAGTACTTC
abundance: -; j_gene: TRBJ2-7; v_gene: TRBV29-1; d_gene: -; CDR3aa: CSVLSGSYQQYF; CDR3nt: TGCAGCGTCCTTAGCGGTTCTTATCAGCAGTACTTC
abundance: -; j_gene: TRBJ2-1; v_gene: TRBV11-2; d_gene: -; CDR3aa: CASSSFGPSEQFF; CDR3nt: TGTGCCAGCAGCTCCTTTGGGCCGTCGGAGCAGTTCTTC
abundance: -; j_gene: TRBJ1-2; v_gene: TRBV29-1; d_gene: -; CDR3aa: CGTGGGVGNYGYTF; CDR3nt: TGCGGTACCGGGGGGGGCGTAGGTAACTATGGCTACACCTTC
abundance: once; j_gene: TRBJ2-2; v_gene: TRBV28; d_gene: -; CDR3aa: CASSLFRGSLHDGELFF; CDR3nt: TGTGCCAGCAGTTTATTTCGGGGGTCCCTCCATGACGGGGAGCTGTTTTTT
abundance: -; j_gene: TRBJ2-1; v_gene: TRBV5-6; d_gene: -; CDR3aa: CASSLEVSGPYNEQFF; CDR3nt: TGTGCCAGCAGCCTTGAAGTTAGCGGACCCTACAATGAGCAGTTCTTC
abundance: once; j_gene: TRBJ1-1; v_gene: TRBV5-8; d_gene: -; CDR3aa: CASSLADIMNTEAFF; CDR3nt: TGTGCCAGCAGCTTGGCAGACATCATGAACACTGAAGCTTTCTTT
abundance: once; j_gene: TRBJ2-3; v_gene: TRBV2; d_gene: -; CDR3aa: CASGQLDTQYF; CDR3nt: TGTGCCAGCGGGCAACTGGATACGCAGTATTTT
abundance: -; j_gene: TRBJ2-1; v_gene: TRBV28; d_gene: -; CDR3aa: CASSPPGNEQFF; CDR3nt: TGTGCCAGCAGTCCCCCCGGGAATGAGCAGTTCTTC
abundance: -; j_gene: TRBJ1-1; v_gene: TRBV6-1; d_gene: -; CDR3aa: CASSMTWGVAEAFF; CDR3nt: TGTGCCAGCAGTATGACCTGGGGGGTCGCTGAAGCTTTCTTT
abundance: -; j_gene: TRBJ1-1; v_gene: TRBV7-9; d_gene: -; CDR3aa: CASSAKTGTNTEAFF; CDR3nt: TGTGCCAGCAGCGCCAAAACAGGGACGAACACTGAAGCTTTCTTT
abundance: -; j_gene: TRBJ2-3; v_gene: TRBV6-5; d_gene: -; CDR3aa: CASKGDSTDTQYF; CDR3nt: TGTGCCAGCAAAGGGGACAGCACAGATACGCAGTATTTT
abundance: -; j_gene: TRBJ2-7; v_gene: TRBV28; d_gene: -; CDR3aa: CASSTYEQYF; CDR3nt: TGTGCCAGCAGTACCTACGAGCAGTACTTC
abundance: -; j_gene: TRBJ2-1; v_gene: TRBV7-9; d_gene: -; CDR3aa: CASSRQGGHEQFF; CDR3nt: TGTGCCAGCAGCCGTCAGGGGGGGCATGAGCAGTTCTTC
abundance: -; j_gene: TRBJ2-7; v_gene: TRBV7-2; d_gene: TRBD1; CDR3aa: CASSQDRVAYEQYF; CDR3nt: TGTGCCAGCAGCCAGGACAGGGTGGCCTACGAGCAGTACTTC
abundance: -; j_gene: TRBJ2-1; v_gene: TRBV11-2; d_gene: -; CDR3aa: CASSRGDEQFF; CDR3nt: TGTGCCAGCAGCAGGGGCGATGAGCAGTTCTTC
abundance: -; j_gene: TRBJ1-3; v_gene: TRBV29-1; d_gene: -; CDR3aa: CSVETGRDTIYF; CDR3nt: TGCAGCGTTGAAACGGGGAGAGACACCATATATTTT
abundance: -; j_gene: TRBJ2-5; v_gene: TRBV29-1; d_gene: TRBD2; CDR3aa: CSVGGLAGVQETQYF; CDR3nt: TGCAGCGTTGGAGGACTAGCGGGAGTGCAAGAGACCCAGTACTTC
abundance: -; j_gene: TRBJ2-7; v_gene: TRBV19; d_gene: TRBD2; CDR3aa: CASSTSGSYEQYF; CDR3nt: TGTGCCAGTAGTACTAGCGGTTCCTACGAGCAGTACTTC
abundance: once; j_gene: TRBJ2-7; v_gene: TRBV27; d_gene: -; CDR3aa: CASSPGLSYEQYF; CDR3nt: TGTGCCAGCAGCCCGGGACTGAGCTACGAGCAGTACTTC
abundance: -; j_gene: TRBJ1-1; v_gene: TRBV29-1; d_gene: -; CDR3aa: CSVQGTGTEAFF; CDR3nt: TGCAGCGTTCAGGGGACGGGAACTGAAGCTTTCTTT
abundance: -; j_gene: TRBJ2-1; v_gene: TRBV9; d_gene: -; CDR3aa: CASSVGLDTSYNEQFF; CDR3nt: TGTGCCAGCAGCGTAGGTCTAGACACCTCCTACAATGAGCAGTTCTTC
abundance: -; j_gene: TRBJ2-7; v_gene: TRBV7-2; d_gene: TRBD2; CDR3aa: CASSRGGTLSYSREQYF; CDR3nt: TGTGCCAGCAGCCGCGGGGGGACATTATCATATTCGCGGGAGCAGTACTTC
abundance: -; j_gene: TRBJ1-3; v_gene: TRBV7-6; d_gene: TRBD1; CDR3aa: CASRVSQGAGNTIYF; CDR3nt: TGTGCCAGCAGGGTATCACAGGGGGCTGGAAACACCATATATTTT
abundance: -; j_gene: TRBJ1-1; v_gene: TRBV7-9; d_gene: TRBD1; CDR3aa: CASSGQGRSTEAFF; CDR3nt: TGTGCCAGCAGCGGACAGGGGAGAAGCACTGAAGCTTTCTTT
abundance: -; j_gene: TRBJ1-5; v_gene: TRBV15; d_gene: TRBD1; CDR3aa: CATSDTGTGTPLGQPQHF; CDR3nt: TGTGCCACCAGCGATACCGGGACAGGGACCCCCTTAGGACAGCCCCAGCATTTT
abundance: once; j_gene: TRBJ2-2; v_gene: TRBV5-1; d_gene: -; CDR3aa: CASSLGDPNTGELFF; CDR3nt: TGCGCCAGCAGCTTGGGGGACCCAAATACCGGGGAGCTGTTTTTT
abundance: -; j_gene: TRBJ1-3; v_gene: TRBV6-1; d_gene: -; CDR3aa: CASSERRGNTIYF; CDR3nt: TGTGCCAGCAGTGAAAGGCGTGGAAACACCATATATTTT
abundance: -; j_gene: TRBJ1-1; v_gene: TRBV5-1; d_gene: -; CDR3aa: CASTAVGGLNTEAFF; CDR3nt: TGCGCCAGCACCGCGGTGGGGGGTCTGAACACTGAAGCTTTCTTT